These 2 T cell receptor beta chains originate from one sample sequenced in a study of patients and donors after allogeneic stem cell transplantation. MiXCR, applied by TCRdb to the RT-PCR reads, yields one record per CDR3 protein. The table has over 350,000 distinct CDR3 sequences, 16% seen once. Sequencing was carried out using blood, either unsorted or a sorted T cell fraction (not recorded which). Receptors were obtained from a human donor who was either an allogeneic HSCT recipient or a stem cell or donor lymphocyte infusion donor (not recorded which). It is not recorded whose cells these are; they may come from a transplant donor.

This clonotype appeared a few times. The chain employs TRBV20-1 and TRBJ2-1; 13 positions match TRBD2. V was pared by 5 bases and J by 1 base, with 17 bases of the junction left unmatched. This CDR3 has 20 amino acids. The V gene's germline CDR1 is DFQATT and CDR2 SNEGSKA (reference sequence). CDR3 in DNA: TGCAGTGCTCCTCCACTAGCGGGAGGGCCTCGAGGGAATTCCTACAATGAGCAGTTCTTC. It specifies CSAPPLAGGPRGNSYNEQFF.

The CDR3: CASSGLAPYEQYF. For the CDR3, the DNA is TGTGCCAGCAGCGGACTAGCTCCCTACGAGCAGTACTTC. This chain joins TRBV2 and TRBJ2-7; 8 bases are shared with TRBD2. The CDR3 consists of 13 residues. With V trimmed by 6 bases and J by 2 bases, 3 bases remained unmatched. Germline V gene sequence: CDR1 SNHLY, CDR2 FYNNEI.